Listed below are T cell receptor beta chains from one sample, sequenced in a study of blood T cell repertoires in COVID-19. The repertoire was sequenced with immunoSEQ multiplex PCR; TCRdb's copy has only in-frame clones and lacks some. The sample holds under 150,000 clones, about 70% seen once. Sequenced sample: peripheral blood. The receptors originated from a woman aged 65 to 85 with acute or convalescent COVID-19. Both conserved end residues are part of each CDR3. D genes are given only for firm matches. Not all rows give a size; the values are once, few, many and, for expanded clones, a class.

CDR3 protein: CASRTSGEPLNTGELFF; CDR3 DNA: TGTGCCAGCAGGACTAGCGGGGAACCTTTGAACACCGGGGAGCTGTTTTTT; V gene: TRBV2; J gene: TRBJ2-2; clone size: .; D gene: TRBD2
CDR3 protein: CASSRASGGYTEQYF; CDR3 DNA: TGTGCCAGCAGCCGCGCCTCCGGGGGGTATACCGAGCAGTACTTC; V gene: TRBV7-8; J gene: TRBJ2-7; clone size: .; D gene: TRBD2
CDR3 protein: CASSPRTSGGEQYF; CDR3 DNA: TGTGCCAGCAGCCCTCGGACTAGCGGGGGGGAGCAGTACTTC; V gene: TRBV7-2; J gene: TRBJ2-7; clone size: .; D gene: TRBD2
CDR3 protein: CASTPHGQVGGELFF; CDR3 DNA: TGTGCCAGTACCCCCCACGGACAGGTGGGTGGGGAGCTGTTTTTT; V gene: TRBV19; J gene: TRBJ2-2; clone size: .; D gene: TRBD1
CDR3 protein: CATREGAPRETQYF; CDR3 DNA: TGTGCCACCCGCGAGGGGGCCCCGCGGGAGACCCAGTACTTC; V gene: TRBV6-5; J gene: TRBJ2-5; clone size: .; D gene: TRBD1
CDR3 protein: CAIGSPGGIGYTF; CDR3 DNA: TGTGCCATCGGGAGTCCAGGGGGTATTGGCTACACCTTC; V gene: TRBV10-3; J gene: TRBJ1-2; clone size: .; D gene: TRBD1
CDR3 protein: CASRMRATNEKLFF; CDR3 DNA: TGCGCCAGCAGGATGCGAGCAACTAATGAAAAACTGTTTTTT; V gene: TRBV5-1; J gene: TRBJ1-4; clone size: .; D gene: .
CDR3 protein: CAWSGYRGLGYGYTF; CDR3 DNA: TGTGCCTGGAGTGGTTACAGGGGGCTGGGCTATGGCTACACCTTC; V gene: TRBV30; J gene: TRBJ1-2; clone size: .; D gene: TRBD1
CDR3 protein: CASSDLRGYTF; CDR3 DNA: TGTGCCAGCAGCGATCTCCGGGGCTACACCTTC; V gene: TRBV12-3/TRBV12-4; J gene: TRBJ1-2; clone size: .; D gene: .
CDR3 protein: CASSSGVYTEAFF; CDR3 DNA: TGTGCCAGCAGTTCAGGGGTGTACACTGAAGCTTTCTTT; V gene: TRBV6-5; J gene: TRBJ1-1; clone size: .; D gene: .
CDR3 protein: CASSQGTSYNSPLHF; CDR3 DNA: TGTGCCAGCAGTCAGGGTACCTCCTATAATTCACCCCTCCACTTT; V gene: TRBV2; J gene: TRBJ1-6; clone size: once; D gene: .
CDR3 protein: CSVVMVGGHRGAVF; CDR3 DNA: TGCAGCGTTGTTATGGTAGGGGGACACCGGGGAGCTGTTTTT; V gene: TRBV29-1; J gene: TRBJ2-2; clone size: .; D gene: .
CDR3 protein: CASSRGAYEQYF; CDR3 DNA: TGTGCCAGCTCCCGCGGGGCCTACGAGCAGTACTTC; V gene: TRBV12-3/TRBV12-4; J gene: TRBJ2-7; clone size: .; D gene: .
CDR3 protein: CASSLSPTSGSRDTQYF; CDR3 DNA: TGTGCCAGCAGCTTAAGTCCCACTAGCGGGAGTCGAGATACGCAGTATTTT; V gene: TRBV7-3; J gene: TRBJ2-3; clone size: .; D gene: TRBD2
CDR3 protein: CASSLSVGTGRLQETQYF; CDR3 DNA: TGTGCCAGCAGCTTGAGTGTTGGGACAGGACGACTTCAAGAGACCCAGTACTTC; V gene: TRBV5-6; J gene: TRBJ2-5; clone size: .; D gene: TRBD1
CDR3 protein: CASSAGTGRSYEQYF; CDR3 DNA: TGTGCCAGCAGCGCCGGGACAGGGCGCTCCTACGAGCAGTACTTC; V gene: TRBV9; J gene: TRBJ2-7; clone size: .; D gene: TRBD1
CDR3 protein: CASSLRTGAHYEQYF; CDR3 DNA: TGCGCCAGCAGCTTGCGGACGGGAGCCCACTACGAGCAGTACTTC; V gene: TRBV5-1; J gene: TRBJ2-7; clone size: .; D gene: .
CDR3 protein: CASSEALRSGEQFF; CDR3 DNA: TGTGCCAGCAGTGAAGCCCTTCGTAGCGGTGAGCAGTTCTTC; V gene: TRBV2; J gene: TRBJ2-1; clone size: .; D gene: .
CDR3 protein: CASGQGPANTGELFF; CDR3 DNA: TGTGCCAGCGGACAGGGTCCCGCGAACACCGGGGAGCTGTTTTTT; V gene: TRBV25-1; J gene: TRBJ2-2; clone size: .; D gene: TRBD1
CDR3 protein: CASSLPLTSGFGSSYNEQFF; CDR3 DNA: TGTGCCAGCAGTTTACCCCTGACTAGCGGGTTCGGAAGCTCCTACAATGAGCAGTTCTTC; V gene: TRBV28; J gene: TRBJ2-1; clone size: .; D gene: TRBD2
CDR3 protein: CASSPRLAGDLDTQYF; CDR3 DNA: TGTGCCAGCAGTCCTCGACTAGCGGGAGATTTAGATACGCAGTATTTT; V gene: TRBV28; J gene: TRBJ2-3; clone size: .; D gene: TRBD2
CDR3 protein: CASSALRDFYTGELFF; CDR3 DNA: TGTGCCAGCAGCGCTCTCCGGGACTTCTACACCGGGGAGCTGTTTTTT; V gene: TRBV9; J gene: TRBJ2-2; clone size: .; D gene: .
CDR3 protein: CATSGDSNSPLHF; CDR3 DNA: TGTGCCACCAGCGGGGACAGTAACTCACCCCTCCACTTT; V gene: TRBV15; J gene: TRBJ1-6; clone size: .; D gene: TRBD1
CDR3 protein: CASSLSGGAGANVLTF; CDR3 DNA: TGTGCCAGCAGCTTAAGCGGGGGGGCTGGGGCCAACGTCCTGACTTTC; V gene: TRBV7-8; J gene: TRBJ2-6; clone size: .; D gene: TRBD2
CDR3 protein: CASSLALAGRNPYEQYF; CDR3 DNA: TGCGCCAGCAGCTTGGCCCTGGCAGGGAGGAATCCCTACGAGCAGTACTTC; V gene: TRBV5-1; J gene: TRBJ2-7; clone size: .; D gene: .
CDR3 protein: CASSSGAPTDTQYF; CDR3 DNA: TGCGCCAGCAGCTCAGGGGCTCCCACAGATACGCAGTATTTT; V gene: TRBV5-1; J gene: TRBJ2-3; clone size: few; D gene: .
CDR3 protein: CASKGKGWSNEKLFF; CDR3 DNA: TGTGCCAGCAAGGGGAAGGGCTGGAGTAATGAAAAACTGTTTTTT; V gene: TRBV27; J gene: TRBJ1-4; clone size: few; D gene: .
CDR3 protein: CASSVMDSMNTEAFF; CDR3 DNA: TGTGCCAGCAGCGTTATGGACAGTATGAACACTGAAGCTTTCTTT; V gene: TRBV9; J gene: TRBJ1-1; clone size: .; D gene: .
CDR3 protein: CASSRDSLQETQYF; CDR3 DNA: TGTGCCAGCAGTCGGGACAGTCTACAAGAGACCCAGTACTTC; V gene: TRBV11-2; J gene: TRBJ2-5; clone size: .; D gene: TRBD1
CDR3 protein: CASSSPWIGEYETQYF; CDR3 DNA: TGTGCCAGCAGCTCCCCTTGGATAGGGGAATACGAGACCCAGTACTTC; V gene: TRBV5-7; J gene: TRBJ2-5; clone size: .; D gene: .
CDR3 protein: CASSLLQGAPEAFF; CDR3 DNA: TGTGCCAGCAGCCTCCTACAGGGGGCCCCTGAAGCTTTCTTT; V gene: TRBV3-1/TRBV3-2; J gene: TRBJ1-1; clone size: .; D gene: TRBD1
CDR3 protein: CASSLGGLETQYF; CDR3 DNA: TGTGCCAGCAGCTTAGGGGGCCTGGAGACCCAGTACTTC; V gene: TRBV7-9; J gene: TRBJ2-5; clone size: .; D gene: .
CDR3 protein: CASSTGQGAGVGYTF; CDR3 DNA: TGCGCCAGCAGCACCGGACAGGGGGCGGGAGTTGGCTACACCTTC; V gene: TRBV5-1; J gene: TRBJ1-2; clone size: .; D gene: TRBD1
CDR3 protein: CASSREATEAFF; CDR3 DNA: TGTGCCAGCTCCAGGGAGGCCACTGAAGCTTTCTTT; V gene: TRBV2; J gene: TRBJ1-1; clone size: .; D gene: .
CDR3 protein: CASSLEHRESPLHF; CDR3 DNA: TGTGCCAGCAGCTTGGAGCACAGGGAATCACCCCTCCACTTT; V gene: TRBV5-4; J gene: TRBJ1-6; clone size: .; D gene: .
CDR3 protein: CASSLDTGSNSPLHF; CDR3 DNA: TGTGCCAGCAGCTTAGATACGGGTTCGAATTCACCCCTCCACTTT; V gene: TRBV7-9; J gene: TRBJ1-6; clone size: .; D gene: .
CDR3 protein: CASSLFAGTYNEQFF; CDR3 DNA: TGTGCCAGCAGCTTATTTGCGGGGACCTACAATGAGCAGTTCTTC; V gene: TRBV7-3; J gene: TRBJ2-1; clone size: .; D gene: .
CDR3 protein: CASSPGEHYGYTF; CDR3 DNA: TGTGCCAGCAGCCCAGGGGAGCATTATGGCTACACCTTC; V gene: TRBV14; J gene: TRBJ1-2; clone size: many; D gene: .
CDR3 protein: CASSPPGSSYEQYF; CDR3 DNA: TGCGCCAGCAGCCCCCCCGGGTCCTCCTACGAGCAGTACTTC; V gene: TRBV5-1; J gene: TRBJ2-7; clone size: .; D gene: .
CDR3 protein: CASSIYTGFEQYF; CDR3 DNA: TGTGCCAGTAGTATCTACACAGGGTTCGAGCAGTACTTC; V gene: TRBV19; J gene: TRBJ2-7; clone size: medium-sized; D gene: .
CDR3 protein: CASSQRVATGPTEKLFF; CDR3 DNA: TGTGCCAGCAGCCAAAGGGTGGCGACAGGGCCTACGGAAAAACTGTTTTTT; V gene: TRBV4-2; J gene: TRBJ1-4; clone size: few; D gene: TRBD1
CDR3 protein: CASRVGGGETQYF; CDR3 DNA: TGTGCCAGCAGAGTAGGGGGGGGAGAGACCCAGTACTTC; V gene: TRBV2; J gene: TRBJ2-5; clone size: .; D gene: .
CDR3 protein: CASSVESTNTGELFF; CDR3 DNA: TGTGCCAGCAGTGTTGAAAGCACGAACACCGGGGAGCTGTTTTTT; V gene: TRBV2; J gene: TRBJ2-2; clone size: few; D gene: .
CDR3 protein: CASSQDLGAGLTEAFF; CDR3 DNA: TGCGCCAGCAGCCAAGACCTCGGAGCGGGGTTGACTGAAGCTTTCTTT; V gene: TRBV4-3; J gene: TRBJ1-1; clone size: .; D gene: .
CDR3 protein: CATSTSGASYEQYF; CDR3 DNA: TGTGCCACCTCGACTAGCGGGGCCTCCTACGAGCAGTACTTC; V gene: TRBV19; J gene: TRBJ2-7; clone size: once; D gene: TRBD2
CDR3 protein: CASSLVGGVLYGYTF; CDR3 DNA: TGTGCCAGCAGCTTAGTTGGAGGGGTACTCTATGGCTACACCTTC; V gene: TRBV7-9; J gene: TRBJ1-2; clone size: .; D gene: .
CDR3 protein: CASSWTGEGNQPQHF; CDR3 DNA: TGCGCCAGCAGCTGGACAGGGGAGGGCAATCAGCCCCAGCATTTT; V gene: TRBV5-1; J gene: TRBJ1-5; clone size: .; D gene: TRBD1
CDR3 protein: CASSLGTGSNQPQHF; CDR3 DNA: TGTGCCAGCAGCTTAGGAACAGGGAGCAATCAGCCCCAGCATTTT; V gene: TRBV11-2; J gene: TRBJ1-5; clone size: .; D gene: .
CDR3 protein: CASSVRGEGNIQYF; CDR3 DNA: TGTGCCAGCAGCGTTCGAGGGGAGGGAAACATTCAGTACTTC; V gene: TRBV9; J gene: TRBJ2-4; clone size: .; D gene: TRBD2
CDR3 protein: CASSQDAGAGTEAFF; CDR3 DNA: TGCGCCAGCAGCCAAGACGCAGGGGCCGGGACTGAAGCTTTCTTT; V gene: TRBV4-3; J gene: TRBJ1-1; clone size: .; D gene: .